This is a list of T cell receptor beta chains from one sample in a study of tissue T cells after allogeneic stem cell transplantation. Data came from immunoSEQ multiplex PCR; TCRdb stores just in-frame clones and leaves some out. The repertoire holds about 6,300 clones, roughly 70% seen once, with 25% to 30% in the top ten. The sequenced sample was tissue from the stomach, obtained at autopsy. Receptor source: a woman aged 18-49 years with breast cancer. The CDR3 runs from the conserved cysteine through the conserved F or W. The D gene is left open where the match is weak. Only part of the rows carry a size: once, few, many, or a class if the clone is expanded.

j_gene	d_gene	v_gene	abundance	CDR3aa	CDR3nt
TRBJ2-2	-	TRBV18	once	CASSDSGTGELFF	TGTGCCAGCTCAGATAGCGGCACCGGGGAGCTGTTTTTT
TRBJ2-2	-	TRBV5-4	-	CASSLRSRQYTGELFF	TGTGCCAGCAGCTTGAGATCGCGACAGTACACCGGGGAGCTGTTTTTT
TRBJ2-1	-	TRBV6-5	-	CASIPPSRNEQFF	TGTGCCAGCATACCACCCTCTCGGAATGAGCAGTTCTTC
TRBJ1-5	TRBD1	TRBV19	-	CASRRGTGGEQPQHF	TGTGCCAGTAGGCGAGGGACAGGGGGAGAACAGCCCCAGCATTTT
TRBJ1-3	-	TRBV6-1	-	CASSDRRSENTIYF	TGTGCCAGCAGTGACAGGAGAAGCGAAAACACCATATATTTT
TRBJ2-1	-	TRBV5-8	-	CASSLRGGSYNEQFF	TGTGCCAGCAGCTTGAGGGGGGGCTCCTACAATGAGCAGTTCTTC
TRBJ1-1	TRBD1	TRBV5-1	-	CASSLAQGGLNTEAFF	TGCGCCAGCAGCTTGGCACAGGGGGGCCTGAACACTGAAGCTTTCTTT
TRBJ2-1	TRBD1	TRBV5-6	-	CASSQMGQGAGDEQFF	TGTGCCAGCAGCCAAATGGGACAGGGGGCGGGCGATGAGCAGTTCTTC
TRBJ1-2	-	TRBV7-2	medium-sized	CASSFFSGNYGYTF	TGTGCCAGCAGCTTCTTCTCAGGGAACTATGGCTACACCTTC
TRBJ1-5	-	TRBV9	-	CASSVQWEIRNPNVNQPQHF	TGTGCCAGCAGCGTACAATGGGAGATTAGAAATCCAAATGTCAATCAGCCCCAGCATTTT
TRBJ1-2	-	TRBV27	-	CASSFRGARGYTF	TGTGCCAGCAGCTTTCGAGGGGCGCGGGGCTACACCTTC
TRBJ2-7	TRBD1	TRBV14	-	CASSQTGQGAQVAYEQYF	TGTGCCAGCAGCCAGACGGGACAGGGAGCGCAAGTGGCCTACGAGCAGTACTTC
TRBJ1-2	-	TRBV20-1	-	CSAFSYSGYTF	TGCAGCGCCTTCTCCTATTCAGGCTACACCTTC
TRBJ2-5	-	TRBV20-1	-	CSAQHQETQYF	TGCAGTGCTCAGCATCAAGAGACCCAGTACTTC
TRBJ2-2	TRBD1	TRBV7-6	-	CASSSTVRQGINTGELFF	TGTGCCAGCAGCTCCACGGTTAGACAGGGAATAAACACCGGGGAGCTGTTTTTT
TRBJ2-3	-	TRBV28	few	CASSFRRSFTDTQYF	TGTGCCAGCAGTTTCCGCAGGTCCTTCACAGATACGCAGTATTTT
TRBJ1-5	-	TRBV3-1/TRBV3-2	once	CASSQVPNQPQHF	TGTGCCAGCAGCCAAGTTCCTAATCAGCCCCAGCATTTT
TRBJ2-3	-	TRBV6-4	-	CASSETGEADTQYF	TGTGCCAGCAGTGAAACAGGGGAGGCAGATACGCAGTATTTT
TRBJ1-2	-	TRBV7-8	few	CASSLAIQDLGYTF	TGTGCCAGCAGCTTAGCGATCCAGGACCTTGGCTACACCTTC
TRBJ2-1	TRBD2	TRBV6-5	-	CATGRLGHNEQFF	TGTGCCACCGGGAGGCTGGGACACAATGAGCAGTTCTTC
TRBJ1-2	-	TRBV10-2	-	CASRDSNYGYTF	TGCGCCAGCAGGGACAGTAACTATGGCTACACCTTC
TRBJ1-1	-	TRBV5-8	-	CASSWGGTDNTEAFF	TGTGCCAGCAGCTGGGGGGGAACGGACAACACTGAAGCTTTCTTT
TRBJ2-4	-	TRBV19	-	CASSIRQPLRGLLKNIQYF	TGTGCCAGTAGTATTAGACAGCCACTGAGGGGTCTTCTCAAAAACATTCAGTACTTC
TRBJ2-2	-	TRBV19	-	CASKLGGASTGELFF	TGTGCCAGTAAACTGGGGGGGGCGAGCACCGGGGAGCTGTTTTTT
TRBJ1-4	-	TRBV24-1	-	CATSDTGSVDEKLFF	TGTGCCACCAGTGATACGGGGTCGGTGGATGAAAAACTGTTTTTT
TRBJ1-4	TRBD1	TRBV19	few	CASSNARDSSLRKLFF	TGTGCCAGTAGTAACGCCCGGGACAGCTCCCTCCGAAAACTGTTTTTT
TRBJ2-1	-	TRBV7-3	-	CASSSYSANEQFF	TGTGCCAGCAGCTCGTACAGCGCCAATGAGCAGTTCTTC